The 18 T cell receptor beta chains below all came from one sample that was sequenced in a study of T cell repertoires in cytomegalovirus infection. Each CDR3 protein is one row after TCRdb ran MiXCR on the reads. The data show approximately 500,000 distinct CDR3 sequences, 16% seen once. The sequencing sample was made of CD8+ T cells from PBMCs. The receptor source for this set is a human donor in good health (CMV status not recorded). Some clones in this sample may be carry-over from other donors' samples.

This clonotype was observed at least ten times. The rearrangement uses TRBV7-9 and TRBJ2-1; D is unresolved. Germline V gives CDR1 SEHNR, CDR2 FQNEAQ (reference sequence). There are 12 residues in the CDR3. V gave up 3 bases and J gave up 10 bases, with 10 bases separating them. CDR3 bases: TGTGCCAGCAGCTTGACACAAGTCGAGCAGTTCTTC. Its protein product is CASSLTQVEQFF.

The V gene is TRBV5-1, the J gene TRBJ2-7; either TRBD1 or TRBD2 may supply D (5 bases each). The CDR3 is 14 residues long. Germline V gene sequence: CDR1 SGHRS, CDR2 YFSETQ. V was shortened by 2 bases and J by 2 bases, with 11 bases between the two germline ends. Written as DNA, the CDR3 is TGCGCCAGCAGCTTTATACTGGGGGCCTACGAGCAGTACTTC. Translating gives CASSFILGAYEQYF.

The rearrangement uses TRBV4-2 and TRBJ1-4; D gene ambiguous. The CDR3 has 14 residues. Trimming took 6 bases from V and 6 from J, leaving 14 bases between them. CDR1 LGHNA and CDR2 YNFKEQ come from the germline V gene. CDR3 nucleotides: TGTGCCAGCAGTCCACTAAGTGCGGATGAAAAACTGTTTTTT. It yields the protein CASSPLSADEKLFF.

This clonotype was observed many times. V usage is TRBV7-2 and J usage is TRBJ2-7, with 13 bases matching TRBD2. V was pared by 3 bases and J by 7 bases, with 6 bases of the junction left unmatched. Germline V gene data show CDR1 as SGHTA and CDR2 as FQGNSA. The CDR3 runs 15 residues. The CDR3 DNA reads TGTGCCAGCAGCTTTCGGACTAGCGGGAGTTGGGAGCAGTACTTC. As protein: CASSFRTSGSWEQYF.

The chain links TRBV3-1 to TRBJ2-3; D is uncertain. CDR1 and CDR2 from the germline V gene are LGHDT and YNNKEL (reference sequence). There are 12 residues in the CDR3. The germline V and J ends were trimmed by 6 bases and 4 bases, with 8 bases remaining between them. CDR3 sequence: CASRNDPDTQYF. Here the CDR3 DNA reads TGTGCCAGCAGGAACGACCCAGATACGCAGTATTTT.

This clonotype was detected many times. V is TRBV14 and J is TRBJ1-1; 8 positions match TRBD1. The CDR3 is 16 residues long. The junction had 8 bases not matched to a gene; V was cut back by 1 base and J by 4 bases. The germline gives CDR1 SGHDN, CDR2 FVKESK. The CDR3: CASSQAAGGFSTEAFF. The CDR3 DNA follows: TGTGCCAGCAGCCAAGCTGCAGGGGGCTTTTCCACTGAAGCTTTCTTT. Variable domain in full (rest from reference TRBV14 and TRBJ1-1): EAGVTQFPSHSVIEKGQTVTLRCDPISGHDNLYWYRRVMGKEIKFLLHFVKESKQDESGMPNNRFLAERTGGTYSTLKVQPAELEDSGVYFCASSQAAGGFSTEAFFGQGTRLTVV.

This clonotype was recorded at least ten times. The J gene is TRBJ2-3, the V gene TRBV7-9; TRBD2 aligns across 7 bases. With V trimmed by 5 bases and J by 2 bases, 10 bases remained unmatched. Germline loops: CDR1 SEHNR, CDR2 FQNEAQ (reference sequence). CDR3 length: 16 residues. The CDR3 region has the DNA TGTGCCAGCAGCCCTTCTAGCGGCCCCCCCACAGATACGCAGTATTTT. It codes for CASSPSSGPPTDTQYF.

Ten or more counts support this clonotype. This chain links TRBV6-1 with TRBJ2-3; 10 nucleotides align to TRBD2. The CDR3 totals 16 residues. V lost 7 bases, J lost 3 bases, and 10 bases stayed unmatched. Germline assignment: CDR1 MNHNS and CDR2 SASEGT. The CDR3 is CASMRLAGEETDTQYF. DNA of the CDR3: TGTGCCAGCATGAGGCTAGCGGGAGAGGAGACAGATACGCAGTATTTT.

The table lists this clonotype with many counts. CDR3 bases: TGTGCCAGCAGCCTTACAGGGGGCGCGGGAAACACTGAAGCTTTCTTT. It specifies CASSLTGGAGNTEAFF. The chain joins TRBV7-9 to TRBJ1-1, with 9 nucleotides matching TRBD1. After removal of 5 bases from V and 2 bases from J, the junction contained 9 bases not matched to a gene. CDR1 is SEHNR and CDR2 is FQNEAQ in the germline V gene (reference sequence). The CDR3 runs to 16 residues.

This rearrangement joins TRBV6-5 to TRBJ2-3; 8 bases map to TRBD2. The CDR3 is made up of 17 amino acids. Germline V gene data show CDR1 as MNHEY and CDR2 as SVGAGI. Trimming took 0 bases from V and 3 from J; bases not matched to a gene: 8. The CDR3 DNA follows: TGTGCCAGCAGTTACTCGACTAGCGAAGGCCCAACAGATACGCAGTATTTT. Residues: CASSYSTSEGPTDTQYF.

CDR3 residues: CAWGEDGRQPQHF. The CDR3 DNA sequence: TGTGCCTGGGGGGAGGATGGACGACAGCCCCAGCATTTT. This chain links TRBV30 with TRBJ1-5; D not certain. From germline, CDR1 is GTSNPN and CDR2 SVGIG (reference sequence). Trimming left V 5 bases short and J 7 bases short, with 15 bases between. This CDR3 is 13 amino acids long. The full variable domain, rest sourced from reference TRBV30 and TRBJ1-5, is SQTIHQWPATLVQPVGSPLSLECTVEGTSNPNLYWYRQAAGRGLQLLFYSVGIGQISSEVPQNLSASRPQDRQFILSSKKLLLSDSGFYLCAWGEDGRQPQHFGDGTRLSIL.

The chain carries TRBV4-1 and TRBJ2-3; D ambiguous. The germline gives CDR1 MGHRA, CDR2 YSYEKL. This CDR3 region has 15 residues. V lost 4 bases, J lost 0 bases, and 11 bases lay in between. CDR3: CASSPAWASTDTQYF. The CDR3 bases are TGCGCCAGCAGCCCAGCTTGGGCCAGCACAGATACGCAGTATTTT.

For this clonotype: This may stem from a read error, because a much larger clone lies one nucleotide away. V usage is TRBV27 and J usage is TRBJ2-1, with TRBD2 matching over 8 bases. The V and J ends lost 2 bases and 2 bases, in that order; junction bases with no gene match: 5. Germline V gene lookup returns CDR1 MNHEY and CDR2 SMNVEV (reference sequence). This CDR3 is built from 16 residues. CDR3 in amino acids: CASSLATSETYNEQFF. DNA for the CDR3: TGTGCCAGCAGTTTAGCGACTAGCGAGACCTACAATGAGCAGTTCTTC.

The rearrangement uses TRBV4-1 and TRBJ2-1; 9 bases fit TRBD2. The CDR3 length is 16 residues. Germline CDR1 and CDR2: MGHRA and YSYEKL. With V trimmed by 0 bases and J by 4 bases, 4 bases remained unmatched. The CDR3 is CASSQDKAGGYNEQFF. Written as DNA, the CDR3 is TGCGCCAGCAGCCAAGATAAAGCGGGGGGTTACAATGAGCAGTTCTTC.

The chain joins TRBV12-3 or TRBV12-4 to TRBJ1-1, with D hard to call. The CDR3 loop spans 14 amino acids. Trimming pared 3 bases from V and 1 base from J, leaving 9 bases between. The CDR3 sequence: CASSFPIPNTEAFF. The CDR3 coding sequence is TGTGCCAGCAGTTTCCCAATTCCGAACACTGAAGCTTTCTTT.

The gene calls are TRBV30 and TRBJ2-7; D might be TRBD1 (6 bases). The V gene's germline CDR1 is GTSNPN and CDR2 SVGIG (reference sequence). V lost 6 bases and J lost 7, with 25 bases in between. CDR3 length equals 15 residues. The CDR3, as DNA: TGTGCCTGTACCCCCGGACAGAGCTTGGGTGAGGAGCAGTACTTC. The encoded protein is CACTPGQSLGEEQYF. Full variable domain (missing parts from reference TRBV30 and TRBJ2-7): SQTIHQWPATLVQPVGSPLSLECTVEGTSNPNLYWYRQAAGRGLQLLFYSVGIGQISSEVPQNLSASRPQDRQFILSSKKLLLSDSGFYLCACTPGQSLGEEQYFGPGTRLTVT.

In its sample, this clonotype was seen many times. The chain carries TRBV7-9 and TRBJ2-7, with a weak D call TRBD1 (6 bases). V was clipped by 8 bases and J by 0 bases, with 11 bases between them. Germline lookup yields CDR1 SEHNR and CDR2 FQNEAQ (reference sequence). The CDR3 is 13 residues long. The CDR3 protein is CASGTGRSYEQYF. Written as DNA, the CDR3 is TGTGCCAGCGGCACAGGGCGCTCCTACGAGCAGTACTTC.

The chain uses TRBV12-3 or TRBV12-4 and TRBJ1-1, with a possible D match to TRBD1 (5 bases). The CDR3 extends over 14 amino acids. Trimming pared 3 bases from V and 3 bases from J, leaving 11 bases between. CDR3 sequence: CASSLGGTDTEAFF. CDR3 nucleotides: TGTGCCAGCAGTTTGGGGGGGACGGACACTGAAGCTTTCTTT.